The T cell receptor beta chain described here comes from a study of neurological immune-mediated disorders. The unsorted libraries originated from 2 million PBMCs kept at -80 C. The team produced cDNA through 5'RACE using 10-nucleotide random UMIs. TCRdb re-derived calls from the 5' RACE reads in MiXCR, one entry per CDR3 protein. The repertoire holds 31,000 or so distinct CDR3 sequences, over 1.2% seen once, with about a tenth in the top ten. Trimming took 2 bases from V and 7 from J, leaving 9 bases between them. Looked up from germline, CDR1 is SGHAT and CDR2 is FQNNGV. This CDR3 region has 12 residues. Findings and caveats of the study: HTLV-1-associated myelopathy displayed the greatest TCR clonal expansion, and multiple sclerosis exhibited the smallest, lower than that of healthy controls.

This clonotype was detected many times. What it binds is unknown. The sequencing input was PBMCs. The receptor comes from a woman aged 25 to 39 with multiple sclerosis. V and J are TRBV11-2 and TRBJ2-7; D unclear. The CDR3 spells CASSLYLGEQYF. The CDR3 nucleotides read TGTGCCAGCAGCTTATATTTGGGGGAGCAGTACTTC.